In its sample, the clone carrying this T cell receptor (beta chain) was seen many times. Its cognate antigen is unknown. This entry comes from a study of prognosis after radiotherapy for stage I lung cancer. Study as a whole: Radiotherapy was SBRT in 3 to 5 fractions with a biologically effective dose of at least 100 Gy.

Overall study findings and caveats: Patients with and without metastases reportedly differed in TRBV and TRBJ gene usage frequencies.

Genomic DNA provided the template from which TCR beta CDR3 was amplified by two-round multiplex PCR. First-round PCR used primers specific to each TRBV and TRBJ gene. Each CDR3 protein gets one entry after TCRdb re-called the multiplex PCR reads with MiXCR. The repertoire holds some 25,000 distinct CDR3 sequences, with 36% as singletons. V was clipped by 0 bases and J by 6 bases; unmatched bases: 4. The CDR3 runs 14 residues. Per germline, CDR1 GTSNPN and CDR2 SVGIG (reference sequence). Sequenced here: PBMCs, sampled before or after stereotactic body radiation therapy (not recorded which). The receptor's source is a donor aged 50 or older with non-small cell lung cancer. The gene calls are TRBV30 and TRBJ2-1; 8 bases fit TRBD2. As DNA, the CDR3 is TGTGCCTGGAGTGTTTCACTAGCGGTCAATGAGCAGTTCTTC. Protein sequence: CAWSVSLAVNEQFF.